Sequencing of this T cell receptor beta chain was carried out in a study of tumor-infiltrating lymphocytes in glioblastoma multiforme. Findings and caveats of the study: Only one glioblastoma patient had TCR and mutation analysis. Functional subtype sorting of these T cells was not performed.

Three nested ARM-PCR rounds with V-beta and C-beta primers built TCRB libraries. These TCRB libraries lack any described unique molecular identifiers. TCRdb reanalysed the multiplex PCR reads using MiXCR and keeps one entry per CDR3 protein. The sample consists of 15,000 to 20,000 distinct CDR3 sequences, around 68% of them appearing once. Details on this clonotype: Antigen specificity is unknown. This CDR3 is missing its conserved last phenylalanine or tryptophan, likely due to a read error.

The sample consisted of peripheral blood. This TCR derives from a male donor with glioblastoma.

As DNA, the CDR3 is TGCAGTGTCGACAGGGTGGCGGAGACCCAGTACTTA. Its protein product is CSVDRVAETQYL. The V call is TRBV29-1, the J call TRBJ2-5; 7 bases map to TRBD1. CDR3 length: 12 amino acids. Per germline, CDR1 SQVTM and CDR2 ANQGSEA.